The present T cell receptor (beta chain) was sequenced within a study of CD8+CD57+ T cells in acquired aplastic anemia. Study-level background: Sorting CD4+ and CD8+ cells gave DNA averaging about 2.9 ug.

Genomic DNA served as template for TCR beta VDJ and CDR3 profiling. MiXCR, applied by TCRdb to the reads, yields one record per CDR3 protein. In the table there are under 350,000 distinct CDR3 sequences, about 56% of which are singletons. Germline assignment: CDR1 SGHTA and CDR2 FQGNSA. The J segment lost 3 bases and the V segment lost 5 bases, leaving 8 bases of the junction unmatched. This CDR3 is built from 15 residues. General observations from the study: Around 29 CD8+ CDR3 sequences were shared between patients and controls. Patients and controls had CD8+ Simpson's diversity values that were not significantly distinct.

Concerning this clonotype itself: Antigen specificity is unknown.

This sequence originates from a human donor with severe aplastic anemia or a healthy control (not recorded which). The chain recombines TRBV7-2 with TRBJ2-7; TRBD2 matches at 9 bases. The sample consisted of sorted CD4+, CD8+, or CD8+CD57+ T cells (not recorded which) from PBMCs. CDR3 sequence: CASSTQGLALYEQYF. Here the CDR3 DNA reads TGTGCCAGCAGCACACAGGGACTAGCCCTCTACGAGCAGTACTTC.